This TCR beta chain was documented in a study of T-cell memory formation after mild COVID-19. Study as a whole: Among the donors, TCR clusters were largely specific to each donor.

Sample barcodes and UMIs were carried by the TCR alpha and TCR beta cDNA libraries that 5'RACE generated with constant-segment primers. TCRdb recomputed calls from the 5' RACE reads with MiXCR, one row per CDR3 protein. This table has fewer than 60,000 distinct CDR3 sequences, 28% appearing once. This clonotype was counted a few times. Its target is not known. Whole-study results and caveats: Memory cells collected pre-infection included some clones that later responded, suggesting cross-reactive memory joined. Confirmation of SARS-CoV-2 specificity was lacking for second-wave clones peaking day 37.

The CDR3 length is 14 residues. V was clipped by 3 bases and J by 7 bases; unmatched bases: 6. Per the germline V gene, CDR1 is SGDLS and CDR2 is YYNGEE. Sequenced sample: PBMCs or a T cell subset sorted from them (not recorded which). This receptor was taken from a man younger than 35 who had mild COVID-19 (a few samples of this study predate the infection). Cell type and time point are not known. The chain recombines TRBV9 with TRBJ2-7, with TRBD2 matching 11 bases. CDR3 coding DNA: TGTGCCAGCAGCGGTAGCGGGGGGGCCAGAGAGCAGTACTTC. Its translation: CASSGSGGAREQYF.